This passage covers 22 T cell receptor beta chains from one sample sequenced in a study of T cell responses to AZD1222 COVID-19 vaccine. Produced via immunoSEQ multiplex PCR; TCRdb's table is partial and in-frame only. The data show some 190,000 clones, 80% to 95% seen once. Source: peripheral blood, taken 28 days after the second AZD1222 dose. Every receptor here comes from an adult who received the AZD1222 COVID-19 vaccine.

The rearrangement uses TRBV18 and TRBJ1-2; TRBD1 is a possible D gene (6 bases). The CDR3 covers 15 residues. CDR1 is KGHSH and CDR2 is LQKENI in the germline V gene. The germline V and J ends were trimmed by 8 bases and 4 bases, with 20 bases remaining between them. In DNA form, the CDR3 reads TGTGCCAGCCTCCCGCCGGACAGAGCCCTCTATGGCTACACCTTC. Its protein is CASLPPDRALYGYTF. The full variable domain, its missing parts supplied by reference TRBV18 and TRBJ1-2, is NAGVMQNPRHLVRRRGQEARLRCSPMKGHSHVYWYRQLPEEGLKFMVYLQKENIIDESGMPKERFSAEFPKEGPSILRIQQVVRGDSAAYFCASLPPDRALYGYTFGSGTRLTVV.

The rearrangement links TRBV28 to TRBJ1-1; D is perhaps TRBD1 (6 bases). The length of the CDR3 is 14 residues. The V end lost 7 bases, the J end lost 4 bases, and 16 bases lay between the germline ends. Germline CDR1 MDHEN, CDR2 SYDVKM. In nucleotides, the CDR3 is TGTGCCAGCACCCGAGGGGGTAGAGGCACTGAAGCTTTCTTT. Translation: CASTRGGRGTEAFF.

This chain uses TRBV25-1 with TRBJ1-4; D may be TRBD1 (5 bases). The CDR3 runs 14 residues. V was shortened by 3 bases and J by 6 bases, with 11 bases between the two germline ends. In germline, CDR1 is MGHDK, CDR2 SYGVNS. As DNA, the CDR3 is TGTGCCAGCAGTGATGGGGGGTCGGATGAAAAACTGTTTTTT. Amino acid sequence: CASSDGGSDEKLFF.

This chain uses TRBV10-3 with TRBJ1-2; 9 bases fit TRBD1. The CDR3 runs 13 residues. The J segment lost 8 bases and the V segment lost 8 bases, leaving 9 bases of the junction unmatched. The germline V gene has CDR1 ENHRY and CDR2 SYGVKD. CDR3 sequence: CAIGQGLSSGYTF. CDR3 DNA sequence: TGTGCCATCGGACAGGGGCTATCATCAGGCTACACCTTC.

The genes are TRBV10-1 and TRBJ1-5, with D possibly TRBD1 on 6 matching bases. Trimming removed 7 bases at V and 1 base at J, with 17 bases between. Per the germline V gene, CDR1 is WNHNN and CDR2 is SYGVQD (reference sequence). This CDR3 comprises 16 residues. The CDR3: CASIITGRESNQPQHF. The CDR3 region has the DNA TGCGCCAGCATCATAACAGGGAGGGAGAGCAATCAGCCCCAGCATTTT.

This chain links TRBV30 with TRBJ1-4, with 7 nucleotides matching TRBD1. Trimming removed 7 bases from V and 6 bases from J; junction bases left unmatched: 11. The CDR3 runs to 14 residues. Germline CDR1 is GTSNPN and CDR2 is SVGIG (reference sequence). This CDR3 reads CASVRGVADEKLFF. In DNA, the CDR3 is TGTGCCTCAGTCAGGGGGGTCGCGGATGAAAAACTGTTTTTT. Combining the CDR3 with reference TRBV30 and TRBJ1-4 gives the whole variable domain SQTIHQWPATLVQPVGSPLSLECTVEGTSNPNLYWYRQAAGRGLQLLFYSVGIGQISSEVPQNLSASRPQDRQFILSSKKLLLSDSGFYLCASVRGVADEKLFFGSGTQLSVL.

This clone was observed a handful of times. The chain links TRBV6-5 to TRBJ2-2; TRBD1 agrees at 8 bases. J was trimmed by 1 base and V by 2 bases; bases with no gene match: 3. Germline CDR1 and CDR2: MNHEY and SVGAGI. The CDR3 is 16 amino acids. For the CDR3, the DNA is TGTGCCAGCAGTTACCGAGGGACAGGGAACACCGGGGAGCTGTTTTTT. This codes for CASSYRGTGNTGELFF.

This chain links TRBV19 with TRBJ1-2; the match to TRBD1 covers 10 bases. V shed 2 bases and J 4 bases; nucleotides not matched to a gene: 4. CDR1 is LNHDA and CDR2 is SQIVND in the germline V gene (reference sequence). CDR3 size: 15 residues. The CDR3 loop reads CASSISGTGAYGYTF. The CDR3, as DNA: TGTGCCAGTAGTATATCCGGGACAGGGGCCTATGGCTACACCTTC.

The chain couples TRBV7-3 to TRBJ1-3, with D tentatively TRBD1 (6 bases). CDR1 and CDR2 (germline): SGHTA, FQGTGA. Trimming left V 4 bases short and J 4 bases short, with 14 bases between. There are 15 residues in the CDR3. The CDR3 DNA sequence: TGTGCCAGCAGCTATGGGGCAGGGGTCGGAAACACCATATATTTT. Protein product: CASSYGAGVGNTIYF.

This sequence joins TRBV19 and TRBJ1-5; D not certain. The germline V and J ends were trimmed by 3 bases and 3 bases, with 3 bases remaining between them. The CDR3 totals 12 residues. CDR1 is LNHDA and CDR2 is SQIVND in the germline V gene (reference sequence). CDR3 coding DNA: TGTGCCAGTAGTATGATCAATCAGCCCCAGCATTTT. Protein sequence: CASSMINQPQHF.

V is TRBV15 and J is TRBJ1-6; D gene uncertain. Germline V gene data show CDR1 as LNHNV and CDR2 as YYDKDF (reference sequence). V was cut by 0 bases and J by 7 bases, with 4 bases left in between. The CDR3 spans 13 residues. The CDR3 DNA is TGTGCCACCAGCAGAGAAGGGAATTCACCCCTCCACTTT. Translated, it gives CATSREGNSPLHF.

The genes are TRBV28 and TRBJ2-1, with D unclear. Trimming stripped 5 bases from V and 15 bases from J, with 23 bases between. The CDR3 totals 14 residues. Germline CDR1 and CDR2: MDHEN and SYDVKM. The CDR3 coding sequence is TGTGCCAGCAGTCCGCTTAACACGGGCTTCGAGTGGTTCTTC. It encodes CASSPLNTGFEWFF. The full variable domain, with the rest looked up from reference TRBV28 and TRBJ2-1, is DVKVTQSSRYLVKRTGEKVFLECVQDMDHENMFWYRQDPGLGLRLIYFSYDVKMKEKGDIPEGYSVSREKKERFSLILESASTNQTSMYLCASSPLNTGFEWFFGPGTRLTVL.

This chain links TRBV28 with TRBJ2-7; possibly TRBD2 for D (6 bases). Germline CDR1 MDHEN, CDR2 SYDVKM. The length of the CDR3 is 14 residues. Trimming took 6 bases from V and 4 from J, leaving 16 bases between them. The chain's CDR3 is CASSRAGSLYEQYF. In DNA, the CDR3 is TGTGCCAGCAGCCGCGCGGGATCCCTATACGAGCAGTACTTC.

The rearrangement links TRBV6-1 to TRBJ1-1; D call uncertain. Between the trimmed V and J ends, which lost 7 bases and 2 bases, there was a span of 11 bases. This CDR3 comprises 13 residues. Germline V gene sequence: CDR1 MNHNS, CDR2 SASEGT. CDR3 sequence: CASTKILNTEAFF. In DNA, the CDR3 is TGTGCCAGCACTAAGATCCTTAACACTGAAGCTTTCTTT.

The chain combines TRBV11-2 with TRBJ2-7; 8 bases are a match to TRBD2. Per germline, CDR1 SGHAT and CDR2 FQNNGV. V shed 3 bases, J shed 0 bases, and the junction held 4 bases outside the gene matches. This CDR3 spans 15 amino acids. The CDR3 is CASSFFSGVSYEQYF. For the CDR3, the DNA is TGTGCCAGCAGCTTTTTTAGCGGGGTCTCCTACGAGCAGTACTTC.

The chain uses TRBV7-9 and TRBJ1-2; 7 bases agree with TRBD1. This CDR3 is built from 15 residues. Germline loops: CDR1 SEHNR, CDR2 FQNEAQ (reference sequence). V gave up 7 bases and J gave up 4 bases; unmatched junction bases: 12. CDR3 nucleotide sequence: TGTGCCAGCACCCCAGGGTTGGCAGGGGGCTATGGCTACACCTTC. Amino acid sequence: CASTPGLAGGYGYTF.

The genes are TRBV6-5 and TRBJ1-6; TRBD1 matches 10 bases. Germline CDR1 reads MNHEY; CDR2 reads SVGAGI. Trimming cost V 6 bases and J 10 bases; bases outside gene matches: 9. There are 15 residues in the CDR3. The CDR3 is CASRKTGGAWSPLHF. CDR3 bases: TGTGCCAGCAGGAAGACAGGGGGCGCTTGGTCACCCCTCCACTTT.

The chain links TRBV7-6 to TRBJ2-5, with D perhaps TRBD1 (5 bases). CDR1 SGHVS and CDR2 FNYEAQ come from the germline V gene. V was shortened by 0 bases and J by 3 bases, with 11 bases between the two germline ends. The CDR3 runs 15 residues. The CDR3 bases are TGTGCCAGCAGCTTAGCGTGGGGCTCGAAAGAGACCCAGTACTTC. Translating gives CASSLAWGSKETQYF.

The chain recombines TRBV2 with TRBJ2-7; 7 bases are a match to TRBD1. V was clipped by 5 bases and J by 0 bases; unmatched bases: 4. This CDR3 region has 14 residues. CDR1 and CDR2 from the germline V gene are SNHLY and FYNNEI. The CDR3 nucleotides read TGTGCCAGCAGTATGGACAGGCCCTCCTACGAGCAGTACTTC. Translating gives CASSMDRPSYEQYF.

The rearrangement links TRBV12-3 or TRBV12-4 to TRBJ1-6, with D perhaps matching TRBD1 (6 bases). The CDR3 contains 13 residues. Trimming left V 5 bases short and J 7 bases short, with 9 bases between. This CDR3 reads CASSGQINSPLHF. In nucleotides, the CDR3 is TGTGCCAGCAGTGGACAGATAAATTCACCCCTCCACTTT.

The chain joins TRBV27 to TRBJ1-2; D is uncertain. Germline V gene data show CDR1 as MNHEY and CDR2 as SMNVEV (reference sequence). This CDR3 spans 12 amino acids. V was trimmed by 6 bases and J by 5 bases, leaving 10 bases between them. This chain's CDR3 is CASSPSGYGYTF. CDR3 coding DNA: TGTGCCAGCAGCCCGAGTGGGTATGGCTACACCTTC.

This sequence joins TRBV7-6 and TRBJ2-7; D is possibly TRBD1 (5 bases). The V gene's germline CDR1 is SGHVS and CDR2 FNYEAQ. The CDR3 is 16 residues long. V was shortened by 5 bases and J by 1 base, with 18 bases between the two germline ends. DNA of the CDR3: TGTGCCAGCAGCCAGGTAGGGGATAGAGCTTCCTACGAGCAGTACTTC. Its translation is CASSQVGDRASYEQYF.